This T cell receptor (beta chain) appears in the sequencing data of a study of CD8+CD57+ T cells in acquired aplastic anemia (dated by TCRdb to 2016 to 2019). Background on the whole study: On average, sorted CD4+ and CD8+ cells yielded 3.2 ug of extracted DNA, with a range of about 0.19 to 30 ug. CD8+CD57+ expansion was defined as frequency above the mean frequency observed in healthy subjects.

Genomic DNA served as template for TCR beta VDJ combination and CDR3 sequence profiling. An Illumina HiSeq 2000 was used for TCR repertoire sequencing. As for how the authors treated the data: TRBV/TRBJ rearrangement plots, CDR3 size and DJ length profiles, and Simpson's diversity index were used to evaluate the repertoires. Whichever DNA sequence was most abundant in the deep sequencing data was defined as the immunodominant clone. CDR3 amino acid sequences were screened for sharing across subjects and were compared with published repertoires and the VDJdb database. The public sequencing data were trimmed at Q25 with fastp and processed into clonotypes with MiXCR by TCRdb, which kept only in-frame beta chains. Records with the same CDR3 protein are collapsed into one entry carrying the most frequent genes and DNA. The V and J calls reflect TCRdb's pipeline rather than the authors' work. Counted in this sample were about 180,000 distinct CDR3 sequences; 48% of them appeared once. Clones ranked in the top ten supply 10% to 15% of the sample.

General study outcomes and caveats: Patients and healthy controls showed no significant difference in CD8+ Simpson's diversity (P=0.060). Around 28 CD8+ CDR3 sequences were found to be shared between patients and controls, but these sequences appeared to be highly expressed in patients and within the immunodominant clones of the patients.

This clonotype was seen at least ten times. Its antigen remains unidentified. The record has no base qualities; no much larger clone is one base away. The patients picked for sequencing were ones in whom flow cytometry had shown an expansion of CD8+CD57+ cells. Every patient had severe acquired aplastic anemia, diagnosed using the International Study of Aplastic Anemia and Agranulocytosis and Camitta criteria. No patient had received any therapy when blood was sampled. TCR repertoires of sorted CD4+ and CD8+ blood T cells from severe aplastic anemia patients and healthy subjects were deep-sequenced in the study. Patients were enrolled under clinicaltrials.gov protocols 00001620, 01623167, 00001397, 00071045, 00081523 and 00961064 in the USA. Ficoll-Paque density gradient centrifugation was used to isolate peripheral blood mononuclear cells. Before DNA extraction, CD4+ and CD8+ T cells were sorted with FACS or magnetic beads.

The germline V gene encodes CDR1 SEHNR and CDR2 FQNEAQ (reference sequence). Measured from the cysteine to the phenylalanine, the CDR3 is 14 residues long. Of all the DNA, just the CDR3 is kept, 42 bases in frame from base 1. V lost 1 base and J lost 6 bases; the stretch between them is 13 bases long. The specimen was sorted CD4+, CD8+, or CD8+CD57+ T cells (not recorded which) from PBMCs. The sequence was collected from a human donor with aplastic anemia. The chain employs TRBV7-9 and TRBJ2-7; a tentative D match to TRBD2 spans 6 bases. The sequence in DNA is TGTGCCAGCAGCTTAGTTAGCGGCTCCGGCGAGCAGTACTTC. It codes for CASSLVSGSGEQYF.